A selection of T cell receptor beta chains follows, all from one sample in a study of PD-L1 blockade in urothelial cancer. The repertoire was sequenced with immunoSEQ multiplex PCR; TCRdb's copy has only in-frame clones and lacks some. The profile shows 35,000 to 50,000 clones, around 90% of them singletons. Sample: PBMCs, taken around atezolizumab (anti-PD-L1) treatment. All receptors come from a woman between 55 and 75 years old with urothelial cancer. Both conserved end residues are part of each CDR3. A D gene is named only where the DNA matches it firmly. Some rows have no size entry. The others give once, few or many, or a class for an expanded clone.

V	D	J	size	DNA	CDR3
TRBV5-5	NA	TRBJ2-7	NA	TGTGCCAGCAGCCAGGGTTTCAGGGGACAACCCTACGAGCAGTACTTC	CASSQGFRGQPYEQYF
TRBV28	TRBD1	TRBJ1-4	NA	TGTGCCAGCAGACGAACAGGGGGCGGGGAAAAACTGTTTTTT	CASRRTGGGEKLFF
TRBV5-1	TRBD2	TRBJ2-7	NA	TGCGCCAGCAGGAAGGCGGGGGACTACGAGCAGTACTTC	CASRKAGDYEQYF
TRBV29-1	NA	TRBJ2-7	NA	TGCAGCGTTGAAGTTGCAGGGTCCGGTTACGAGCAGTACTTC	CSVEVAGSGYEQYF
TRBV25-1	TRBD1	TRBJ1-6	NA	TGTGCCAGCAGTGAATCCGGGACAGGGAGTGGCCCCCTCCACTTT	CASSESGTGSGPLHF
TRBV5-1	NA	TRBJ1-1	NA	TGCGCCAGCAGCGCCCGGACTGGGGATGACACTGAAGCTTTCTTT	CASSARTGDDTEAFF
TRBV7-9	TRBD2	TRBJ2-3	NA	TGTGCCAGCAGCTTAGGAGCGGGGTCAGATACGCAGTATTTT	CASSLGAGSDTQYF
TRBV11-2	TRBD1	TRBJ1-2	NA	TGTGCCAGCAGCTTAGGTGCCTGGACAGGGAGCTATGGCTACACCTTC	CASSLGAWTGSYGYTF
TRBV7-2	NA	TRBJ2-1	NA	TGTGCCAGCAGCTTAGATTTGGAATGGGCTCAGTTCTTC	CASSLDLEWAQFF
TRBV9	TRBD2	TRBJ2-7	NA	TGTGCCAGCAGCGCCCCCTCACCAAGACTAGCGGGGGCGTACGAGCAGTACTTC	CASSAPSPRLAGAYEQYF
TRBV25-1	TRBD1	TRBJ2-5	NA	TGTGCCAGCAGTGAATTCACAGGGGGCACCGGGCAGTACTTC	CASSEFTGGTGQYF
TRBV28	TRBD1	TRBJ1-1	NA	TGTGCCAGCAGTATAGACAGGGGGCTTAACACTGAAGCTTTCTTT	CASSIDRGLNTEAFF
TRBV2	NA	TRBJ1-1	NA	TGTGCCAGCACCTCGACGGGGAACACTGAAGCTTTCTTT	CASTSTGNTEAFF
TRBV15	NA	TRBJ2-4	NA	TGTGCCACCAGCCCCTTGGAGGGGGGGGCCAAAAACATTCAGTACTTC	CATSPLEGGAKNIQYF
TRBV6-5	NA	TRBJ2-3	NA	TGTGCCAGCAGTTCCAAACGACAGTACACAGATACGCAGTATTTT	CASSSKRQYTDTQYF
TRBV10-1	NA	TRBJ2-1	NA	TGCGCCAGCAGTGTAGGAGGGCCCTCCTACAATGAGCAGTTCTTC	CASSVGGPSYNEQFF
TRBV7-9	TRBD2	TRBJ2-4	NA	TGTGCCAGCAGCTCCGTAGCGGGAGGTGCCAAAAACATTCAGTACTTC	CASSSVAGGAKNIQYF
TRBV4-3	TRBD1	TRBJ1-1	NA	TGCGCCAGCAGCCAAGAACAGGGGGCTGAAGCTTTCTTT	CASSQEQGAEAFF
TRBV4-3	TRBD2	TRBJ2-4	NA	TGCGCCAGCAGCCAAGAGGGCGGGGGGAACAAAAACATTCAGTACTTC	CASSQEGGGNKNIQYF
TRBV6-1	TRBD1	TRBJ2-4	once	TGTGCCAGCAGTGTTCACGGACAGGGGGCGCAAAACATTCAGTACTTC	CASSVHGQGAQNIQYF
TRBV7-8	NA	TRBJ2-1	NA	TGTGCCAGCAGCTTAGTGCCGGGAGCAAATGAGCAGTTCTTC	CASSLVPGANEQFF
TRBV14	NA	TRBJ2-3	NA	TGTGCCAGCAGCCAAGTCACCCTACGCACAGATACGCAGTATTTT	CASSQVTLRTDTQYF
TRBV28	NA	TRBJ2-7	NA	TGTGCCAGCAGTCCTTTGACAGCTCCCTACGAGCAGTACTTC	CASSPLTAPYEQYF
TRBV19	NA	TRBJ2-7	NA	TGTGCCAGTAGTATATACAGCGGCTACGAGCAGTACTTC	CASSIYSGYEQYF
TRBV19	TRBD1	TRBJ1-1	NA	TGTGCCAGTAGTGAGACAGGGATGAACACTGAAGCTTTCTTT	CASSETGMNTEAFF
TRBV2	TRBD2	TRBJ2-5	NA	TGTGCCAGCAGTGACGGACGCGGGGGGGAAGAGACCCAGTACTTC	CASSDGRGGEETQYF
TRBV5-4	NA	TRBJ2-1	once	TGTGCCAGCAGCTTGGGTCCACCGGGCTCCTACAATGAGCAGTTCTTC	CASSLGPPGSYNEQFF
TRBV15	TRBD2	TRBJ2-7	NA	TGTGCCACCAGCAGTCCTAGACTAGCGGGGGGGAACGAGCAGTACTTC	CATSSPRLAGGNEQYF
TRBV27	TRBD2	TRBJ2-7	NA	TGTGCCAGCGGGGGGGGAACCTCCTACGAGCAGTACTTC	CASGGGTSYEQYF
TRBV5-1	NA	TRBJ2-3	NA	TGCGCCAGCAGCACGGGGTCCTACACAGATACGCAGTATTTT	CASSTGSYTDTQYF
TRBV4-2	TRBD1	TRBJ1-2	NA	TGTGCCAGCAGCCGAGGGGAACAGGGGGGTAACTATGGCTACACCTTC	CASSRGEQGGNYGYTF
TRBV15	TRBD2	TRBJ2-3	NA	TGTGCCACCAGCGAGGAAGGGCGGACTAGCGGCCTATGGAGCACAGATACGCAGTATTTT	CATSEEGRTSGLWSTDTQYF
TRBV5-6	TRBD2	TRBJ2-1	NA	TGTGCCAGCAGCAGATCTAGCGGGAGGGGGACGAATGAGCAGTTCTTC	CASSRSSGRGTNEQFF
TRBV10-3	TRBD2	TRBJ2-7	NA	TGTGCCACCACTAGCGGGGGGGCTGGGGAGCAGTACTTC	CATTSGGAGEQYF
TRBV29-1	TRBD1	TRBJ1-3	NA	TGCAGCTGCGAGACAGGGAGCGGAAACACCATATATTTT	CSCETGSGNTIYF
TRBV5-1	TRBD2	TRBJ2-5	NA	TGCGCCAGCAGCCGCGGGACTAGCGGACAAGAGACCCAGTACTTC	CASSRGTSGQETQYF
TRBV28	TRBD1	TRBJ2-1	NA	TGTGCCAGCAGTTCGCAGACAGGGCTAAATGAGCAGTTCTTC	CASSSQTGLNEQFF
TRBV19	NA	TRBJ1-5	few	TGTGCCAGTAGTATCATGGCGGATAGCAATCAGCCCCAGCATTTT	CASSIMADSNQPQHF
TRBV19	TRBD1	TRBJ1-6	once	TGTGCCAGTAGTATAGATCCGCCAGGGACAGGGGCTAATTCACCCCTCCACTTT	CASSIDPPGTGANSPLHF
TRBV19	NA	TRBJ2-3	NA	TGTGCCAGTAGATCTAGCAGAGCAGATACGCAGTATTTT	CASRSSRADTQYF
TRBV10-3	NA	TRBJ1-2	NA	TGTGCCATCAGTGGGACACAAGCCGGTAATTATGGCTACACCTTC	CAISGTQAGNYGYTF
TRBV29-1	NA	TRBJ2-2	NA	TGCAGCGTTGCTTGGCGGGGGAACACCGGGGAGCTGTTTTTT	CSVAWRGNTGELFF
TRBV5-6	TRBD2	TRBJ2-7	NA	TGTGCCAGCAGCGGGGGACTAGCGGGCACCTACGAGCAGTACTTC	CASSGGLAGTYEQYF
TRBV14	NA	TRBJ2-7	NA	TGTGCCAGCAGTCTTATCCCACAAGGGGGAAGATCCGAGCAGTACTTC	CASSLIPQGGRSEQYF
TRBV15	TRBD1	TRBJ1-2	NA	TGTGCCACCAGCAGGGGGACAGCCGGATTCTATAACTATGGCTACACCTTC	CATSRGTAGFYNYGYTF
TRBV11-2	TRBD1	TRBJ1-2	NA	TGTGCCAGCAGCCCACCTTGGACAGGGACCCTTTTC	CASSPPWTGTLF
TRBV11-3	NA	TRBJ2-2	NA	TGTGCCAGCAGCTTATACAGCCTGGGTCCCGGGGAGCTGTTTTTT	CASSLYSLGPGELFF
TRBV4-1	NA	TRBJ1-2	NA	TGCGCCAGCAGCCCTCAGGAATCTAACTATGGCTACACCTTC	CASSPQESNYGYTF
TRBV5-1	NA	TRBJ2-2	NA	TGCGCCAGCAGCTACCAGGGCGACACCGGGGAGCTGTTTTTT	CASSYQGDTGELFF
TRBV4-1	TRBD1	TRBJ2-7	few	TGCGCCAGCAGCCAACACAACAGGGGAAGAACCGAGCAGTACTTC	CASSQHNRGRTEQYF
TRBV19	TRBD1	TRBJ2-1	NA	TGTGCCAGTACTATTAACCGGGACAGGGGCTATGAGCAGTTCTTC	CASTINRDRGYEQFF
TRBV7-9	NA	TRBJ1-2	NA	TGTGCCAGCAGCCCGGTACAGGGAAAATGGTATGGCTACACCTTC	CASSPVQGKWYGYTF
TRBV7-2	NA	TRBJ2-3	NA	TGTGCCAGCAGCTTGTGGACAGGCAGCGGGACAGATACGCAGTATTTT	CASSLWTGSGTDTQYF
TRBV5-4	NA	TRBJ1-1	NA	TGTGCCAGCAGCTTGGCCGGGGGGAACACTGAAGCTTTCTTT	CASSLAGGNTEAFF
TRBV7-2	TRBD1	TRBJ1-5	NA	TGTGCCAGCAGCTTAGAGAGGGGGCTGTACCAGCCCCAGCATTTT	CASSLERGLYQPQHF